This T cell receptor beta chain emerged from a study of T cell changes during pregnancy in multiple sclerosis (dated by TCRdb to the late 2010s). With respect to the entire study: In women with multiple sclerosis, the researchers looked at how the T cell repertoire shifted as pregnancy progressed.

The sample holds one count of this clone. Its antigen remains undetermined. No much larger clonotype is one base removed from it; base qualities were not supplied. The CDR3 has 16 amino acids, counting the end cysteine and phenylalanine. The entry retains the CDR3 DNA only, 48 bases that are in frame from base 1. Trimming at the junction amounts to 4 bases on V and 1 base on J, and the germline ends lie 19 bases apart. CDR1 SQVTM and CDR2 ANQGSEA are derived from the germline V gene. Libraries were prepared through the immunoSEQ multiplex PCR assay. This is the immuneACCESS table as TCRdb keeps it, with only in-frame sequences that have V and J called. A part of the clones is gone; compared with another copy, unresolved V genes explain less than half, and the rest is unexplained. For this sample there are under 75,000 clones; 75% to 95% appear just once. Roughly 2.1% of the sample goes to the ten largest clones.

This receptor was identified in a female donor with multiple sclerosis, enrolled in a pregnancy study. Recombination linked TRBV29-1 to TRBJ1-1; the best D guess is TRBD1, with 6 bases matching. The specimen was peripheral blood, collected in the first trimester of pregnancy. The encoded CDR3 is CSVAPRQAGENTEAFF. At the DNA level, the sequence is TGCAGCGTTGCCCCTCGACAGGCCGGGGAGAACACTGAAGCTTTCTTT.